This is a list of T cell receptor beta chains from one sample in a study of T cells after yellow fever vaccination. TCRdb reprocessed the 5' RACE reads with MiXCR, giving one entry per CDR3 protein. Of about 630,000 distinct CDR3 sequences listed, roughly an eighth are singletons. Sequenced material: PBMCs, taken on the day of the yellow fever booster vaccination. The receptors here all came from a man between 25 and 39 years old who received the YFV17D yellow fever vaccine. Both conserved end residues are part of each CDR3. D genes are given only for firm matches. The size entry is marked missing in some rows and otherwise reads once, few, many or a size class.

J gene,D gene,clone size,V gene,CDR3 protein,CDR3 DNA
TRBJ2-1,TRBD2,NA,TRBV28,CASSLSGGNLAGQFF,TGTGCCAGCAGTTTATCGGGGGGGAACTTAGCGGGGCAGTTCTTC
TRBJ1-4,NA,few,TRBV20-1,CSARGGSTNEKLFF,TGCAGTGCTCGCGGAGGTTCAACTAATGAAAAACTGTTTTTT
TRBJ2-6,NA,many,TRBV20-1,CSASRDSGANVLTF,TGCAGTGCTAGCCGGGACTCGGGGGCCAACGTCCTGACTTTC
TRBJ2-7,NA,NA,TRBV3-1,CASSQDHSYEQYF,TGTGCCAGCAGCCAAGATCACAGCTACGAGCAGTACTTC
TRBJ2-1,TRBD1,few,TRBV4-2,CASSSWGQGNYNEQFF,TGTGCCAGCAGCTCTTGGGGACAGGGGAATTACAATGAGCAGTTCTTC
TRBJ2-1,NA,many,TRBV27,CASSLTSSLRQFF,TGTGCCAGCAGTTTGACGTCTAGCCTCCGACAGTTCTTC
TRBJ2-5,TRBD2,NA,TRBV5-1,CASSLGAGGHETQYF,TGCGCCAGCAGCTTGGGAGCGGGAGGGCACGAGACCCAGTACTTC
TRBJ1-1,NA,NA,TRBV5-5,CASSSVRQPTEAFF,TGTGCCAGCAGCTCAGTGAGACAACCCACTGAAGCTTTCTTT
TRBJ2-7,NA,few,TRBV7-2,CVSSSTSQEQYF,TGTGTCAGCAGCTCAACTTCCCAGGAGCAGTACTTC
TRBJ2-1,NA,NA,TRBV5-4,CASSLGATRNEQFF,TGTGCCAGCAGCTTGGGGGCGACTAGAAATGAGCAGTTCTTC
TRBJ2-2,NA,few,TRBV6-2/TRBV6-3,CASRTRYSMGETGELFF,TGTGCCAGCAGGACCCGCTACAGTATGGGGGAAACCGGGGAGCTGTTTTTT
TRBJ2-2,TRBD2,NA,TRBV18,CASSPGTSGISTGELFF,TGTGCCAGCTCACCTGGGACTAGCGGGATTAGCACCGGGGAGCTGTTTTTT
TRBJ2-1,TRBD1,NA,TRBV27,CASTGTGGRGSYNEQFF,TGTGCCAGCACCGGGACAGGGGGCAGGGGGTCCTACAATGAGCAGTTCTTC
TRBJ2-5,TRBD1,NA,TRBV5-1,CASSDRTGQGETQYF,TGCGCCAGCAGCGACCGGACAGGGCAGGGGGAGACCCAGTACTTC
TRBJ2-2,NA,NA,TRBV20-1,CSARGTDTGELFF,TGCAGTGCTAGAGGAACAGACACCGGGGAGCTGTTTTTT
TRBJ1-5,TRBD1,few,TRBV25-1,CASSQTGVNQPQHF,TGTGCCAGCAGTCAAACAGGGGTCAATCAGCCCCAGCATTTT
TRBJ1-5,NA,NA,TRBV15,CATSREGPQHF,TGTGCCACCAGCCGGGAGGGGCCCCAGCATTTT
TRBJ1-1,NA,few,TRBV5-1,CASSPVSGSTEAFF,TGCGCCAGCAGCCCCGTTTCAGGGTCCACTGAAGCTTTCTTT
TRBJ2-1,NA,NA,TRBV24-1,CATSDSKTLNEQFF,TGTGCCACCAGTGATTCTAAGACCCTCAATGAGCAGTTCTTC
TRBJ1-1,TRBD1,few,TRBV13,CASSSGQFSNTEAFF,TGTGCCAGCAGCTCGGGACAGTTTTCGAACACTGAAGCTTTCTTT
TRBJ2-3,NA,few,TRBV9,CASSVAGGSTDTQYF,TGTGCCAGCAGCGTCGCGGGCGGGAGCACAGATACGCAGTATTTT
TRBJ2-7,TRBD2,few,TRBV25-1,CASGGLAGHEQYF,TGTGCCTCCGGGGGACTAGCGGGACACGAGCAGTACTTC
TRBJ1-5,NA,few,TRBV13,CASSLGGLPQVEPQHF,TGTGCCAGCAGCTTAGGTGGCCTCCCCCAGGTTGAGCCCCAGCATTTT
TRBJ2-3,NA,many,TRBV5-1,CASSLPTNTITDTQYF,TGCGCCAGCAGCTTACCGACTAATACTATCACAGATACGCAGTATTTT
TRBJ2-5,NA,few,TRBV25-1,CASSELGGTAQETQYF,TGTGCCAGCAGTGAATTAGGAGGGACAGCCCAAGAGACCCAGTACTTC
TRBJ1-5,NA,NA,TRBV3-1,CATSQDATGYQPQHF,TGTGCCACCTCCCAAGATGCAACAGGCTATCAGCCCCAGCATTTT
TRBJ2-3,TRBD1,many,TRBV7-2,CASSLVGTGGRTDTQYF,TGTGCCAGCAGCTTAGTAGGGACAGGGGGGCGCACAGATACGCAGTATTTT
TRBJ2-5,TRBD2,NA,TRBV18,CASSGTSGKETQYF,TGTGCCAGCTCAGGGACTAGCGGCAAAGAGACCCAGTACTTC